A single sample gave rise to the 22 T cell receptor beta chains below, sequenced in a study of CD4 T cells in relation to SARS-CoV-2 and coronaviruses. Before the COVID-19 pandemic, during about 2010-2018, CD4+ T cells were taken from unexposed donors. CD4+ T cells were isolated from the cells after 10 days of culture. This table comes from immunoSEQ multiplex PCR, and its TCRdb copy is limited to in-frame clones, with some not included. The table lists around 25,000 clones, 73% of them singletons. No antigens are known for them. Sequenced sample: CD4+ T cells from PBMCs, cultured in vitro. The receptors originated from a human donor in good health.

This CDR3 is CASSLAPVGYEQFF. CDR3 nucleotides: TGTGCCAGCAGCTTAGCGCCGGTAGGGTATGAGCAGTTCTTC. V gene TRBV7-2 combines with J gene TRBJ2-1; D uncertain. Germline V CDR1 and CDR2: SGHTA, FQGNSA. Trimming cost V 0 bases and J 8 bases, with 11 bases left between them. The CDR3 has 14 residues.

In DNA form, the CDR3 reads TGTGCCAGCAGTTACCCAACAGATACGCAGTATTTT. This gives the protein CASSYPTDTQYF. This chain joins TRBV6-2 or TRBV6-3 and TRBJ2-3; no clear D gene. The CDR3 spans 12 residues. Deletions cut 2 bases from V and 3 bases from J, with 3 bases between. The germline CDR1 and CDR2 sequences are MNHEY and SVGEGT.

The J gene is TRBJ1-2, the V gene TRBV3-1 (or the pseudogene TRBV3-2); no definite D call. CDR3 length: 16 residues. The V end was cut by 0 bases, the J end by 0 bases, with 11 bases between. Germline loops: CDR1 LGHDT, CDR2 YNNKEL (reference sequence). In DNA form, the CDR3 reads TGTGCCAGCAGCCAAGATGAGCCGGGCCCTAACTATGGCTACACCTTC. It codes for CASSQDEPGPNYGYTF.

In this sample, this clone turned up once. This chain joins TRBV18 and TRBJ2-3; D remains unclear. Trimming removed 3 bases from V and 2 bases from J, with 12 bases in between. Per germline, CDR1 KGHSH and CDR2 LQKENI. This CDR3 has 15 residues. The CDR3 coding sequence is TGTGCCAGCTCACCGATTCGTTATAACACAGATACGCAGTATTTT. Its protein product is CASSPIRYNTDTQYF.

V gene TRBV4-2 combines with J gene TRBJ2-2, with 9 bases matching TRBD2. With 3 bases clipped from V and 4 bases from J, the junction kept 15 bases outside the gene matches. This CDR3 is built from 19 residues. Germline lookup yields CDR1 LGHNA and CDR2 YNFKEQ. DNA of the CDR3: TGTGCCAGCAGCCACCCCAGGAATAAGCGGGGGGCTGGCACCGGGGAGCTGTTTTTT. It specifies CASSHPRNKRGAGTGELFF.

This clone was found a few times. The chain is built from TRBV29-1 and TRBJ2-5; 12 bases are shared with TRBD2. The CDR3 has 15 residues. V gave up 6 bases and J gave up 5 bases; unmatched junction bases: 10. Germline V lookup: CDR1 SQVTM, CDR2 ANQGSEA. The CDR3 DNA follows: TGCAGCGTCCCAACTAGCGGGGGGCGCGGGGAGACCCAGTACTTC. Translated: CSVPTSGGRGETQYF.

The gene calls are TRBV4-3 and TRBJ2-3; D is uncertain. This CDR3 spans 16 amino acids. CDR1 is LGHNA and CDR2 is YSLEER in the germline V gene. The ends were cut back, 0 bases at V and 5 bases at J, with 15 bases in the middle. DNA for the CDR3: TGCGCCAGCAGCCAAGATAGTCTCAGGTTGGGAGATACGCAGTATTTT. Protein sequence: CASSQDSLRLGDTQYF.

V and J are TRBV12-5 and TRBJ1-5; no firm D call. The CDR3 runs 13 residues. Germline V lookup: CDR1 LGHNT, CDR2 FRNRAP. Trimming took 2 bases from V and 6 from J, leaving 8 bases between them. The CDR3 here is CASGLSSGQPQHF. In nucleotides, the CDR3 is TGTGCTAGTGGTTTGTCGTCCGGTCAGCCCCAGCATTTT.

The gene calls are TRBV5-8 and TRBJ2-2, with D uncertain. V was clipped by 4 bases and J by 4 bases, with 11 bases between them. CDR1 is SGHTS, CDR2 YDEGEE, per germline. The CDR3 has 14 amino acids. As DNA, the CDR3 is TGTGCCAGCAGCGCCAGACTCCTCACCGGGGAGCTGTTTTTT. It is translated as CASSARLLTGELFF.

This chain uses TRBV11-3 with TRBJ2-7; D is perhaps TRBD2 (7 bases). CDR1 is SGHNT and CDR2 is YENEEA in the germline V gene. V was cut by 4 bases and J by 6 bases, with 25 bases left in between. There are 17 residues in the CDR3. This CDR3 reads CASSSTCRGARRCEQYF. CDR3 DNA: TGTGCCAGCAGCTCCACCTGCCGGGGGGCCCGTCGGTGCGAGCAGTACTTC.

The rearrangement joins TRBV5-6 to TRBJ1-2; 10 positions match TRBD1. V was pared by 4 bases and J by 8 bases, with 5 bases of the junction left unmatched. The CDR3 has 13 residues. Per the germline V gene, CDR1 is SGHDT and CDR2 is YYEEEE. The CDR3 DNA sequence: TGTGCCAGCAGCCAGGGACAGGGGCCCGGCTACACCTTC. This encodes CASSQGQGPGYTF.

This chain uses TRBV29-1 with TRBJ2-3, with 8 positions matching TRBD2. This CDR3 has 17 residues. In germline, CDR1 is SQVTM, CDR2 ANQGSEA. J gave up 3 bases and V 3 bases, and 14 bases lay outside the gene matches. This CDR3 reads CSVESGLGGGLTDTQYF. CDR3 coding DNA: TGCAGCGTTGAGTCTGGCTTGGGCGGGGGGTTGACAGATACGCAGTATTTT.

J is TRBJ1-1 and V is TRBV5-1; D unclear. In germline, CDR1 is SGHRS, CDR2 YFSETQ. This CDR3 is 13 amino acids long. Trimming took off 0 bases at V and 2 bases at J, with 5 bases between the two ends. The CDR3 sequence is CASSLEVNTEAFF. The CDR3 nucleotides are TGCGCCAGCAGCTTGGAAGTAAACACTGAAGCTTTCTTT.

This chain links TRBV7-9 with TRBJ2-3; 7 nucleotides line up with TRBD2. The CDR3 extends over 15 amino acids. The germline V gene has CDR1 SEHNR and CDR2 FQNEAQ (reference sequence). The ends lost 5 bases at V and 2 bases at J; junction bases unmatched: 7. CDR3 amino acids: CASSRPSGLTDTQYF. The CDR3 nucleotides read TGTGCCAGCAGCCGACCTAGCGGTCTCACAGATACGCAGTATTTT.

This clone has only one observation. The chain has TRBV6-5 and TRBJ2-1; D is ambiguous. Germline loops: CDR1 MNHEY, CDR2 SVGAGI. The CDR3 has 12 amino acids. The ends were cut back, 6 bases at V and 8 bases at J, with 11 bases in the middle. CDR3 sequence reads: CASRSSWHEQFF. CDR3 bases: TGTGCCAGCAGATCGTCTTGGCATGAGCAGTTCTTC.

CDR3 loop: CASSGDNEQFF. The CDR3 region has the DNA TGTGCCAGCAGTGGGGACAATGAGCAGTTCTTC. The V call is TRBV2, the J call TRBJ2-1, with D unresolved. V gave up 4 bases and J gave up 5 bases, with 3 bases separating them. CDR3 length equals 11 residues. CDR1 and CDR2 (germline): SNHLY, FYNNEI.

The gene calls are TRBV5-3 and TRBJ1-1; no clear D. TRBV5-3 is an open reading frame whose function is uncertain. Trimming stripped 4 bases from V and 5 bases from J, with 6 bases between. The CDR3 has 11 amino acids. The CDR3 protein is CARSPKTEAFF. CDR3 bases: TGTGCCAGAAGCCCCAAAACTGAAGCTTTCTTT.

The CDR3 loop reads CASSPRATSDSYEQYF. DNA for the CDR3: TGTGCCAGCTCACCACGGGCGACTAGCGACTCCTACGAGCAGTACTTC. This chain uses TRBV18 with TRBJ2-7, with 8 bases fitting TRBD2. This CDR3 region has 16 residues. Germline CDR1 KGHSH, CDR2 LQKENI. V lost 1 base, J lost 0 bases, and 5 bases stayed unmatched.

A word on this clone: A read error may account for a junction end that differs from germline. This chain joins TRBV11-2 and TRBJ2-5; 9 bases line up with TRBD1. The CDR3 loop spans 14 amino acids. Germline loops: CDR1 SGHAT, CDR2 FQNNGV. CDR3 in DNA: TGTGCCAGCAGCTTAGCTGGCACGGGGGACAGGGTAAACTTC. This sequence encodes CASSLAGTGDRVNF.

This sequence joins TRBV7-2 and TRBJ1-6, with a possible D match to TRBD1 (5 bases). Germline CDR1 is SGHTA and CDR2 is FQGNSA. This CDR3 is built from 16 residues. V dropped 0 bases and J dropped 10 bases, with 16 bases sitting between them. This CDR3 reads CASSLAVGLRRSPLHF. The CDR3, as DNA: TGTGCCAGCAGCTTAGCTGTGGGACTCCGGCGATCACCCCTCCACTTT.

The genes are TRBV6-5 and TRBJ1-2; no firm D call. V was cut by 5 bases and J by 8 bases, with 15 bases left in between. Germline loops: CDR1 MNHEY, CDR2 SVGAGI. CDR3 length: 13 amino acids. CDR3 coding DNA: TGTGCCAGCAGTCCCTCTCTGACTGGGGGCTACACCTTC. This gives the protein CASSPSLTGGYTF.

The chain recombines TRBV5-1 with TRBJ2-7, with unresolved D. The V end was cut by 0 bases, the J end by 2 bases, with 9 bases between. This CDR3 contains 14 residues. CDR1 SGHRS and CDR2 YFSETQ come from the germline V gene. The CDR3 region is CASSLELQTYEQYF. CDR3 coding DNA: TGCGCCAGCAGCTTGGAATTACAAACCTACGAGCAGTACTTC.